This T cell receptor (beta chain) emerged from a study of cytomegalovirus exposure and HLA in healthy donors. A multiplex PCR was run with 60 Vbeta primers and 13 Jbeta primers. The assay was immunoSEQ multiplex PCR, and TCRdb's table has in-frame clones only and misses some. Of 200,000 to 250,000 clones in the sample, approximately 80% were seen once. This clone was counted between two and nine times. What it recognizes is unknown. Germline V gives CDR1 SGHNT, CDR2 YENEEA. J lost 6 bases, V lost 1 base, and 8 bases had no gene match. This CDR3 region has 15 residues. Broader study findings: Roughly even sequencing depth across donors was the assumption behind the presence/absence analyses.

The V gene is TRBV11-3, the J gene TRBJ2-7; 8 nucleotides line up with TRBD2. The sequencing sample was made of PBMCs. The sequence derives from a male donor in good health and CMV-seronegative. The DNA for the CDR3 is TGTGCCAGCAGCTTAGGTCATGTCCTAGCGGGCGAGCAGTACTTC. This gives the protein CASSLGHVLAGEQYF.